These 7 T cell receptor beta chains originate from one sample sequenced in a study of blood T cell repertoires in COVID-19. Sequenced by immunoSEQ multiplex PCR; TCRdb stores in-frame clones only, minus some. The sample lists approximately 260,000 clones; roughly 84% were seen once. Sequencing was done on a sample of peripheral blood. The receptors originated from a woman in her 40s who had recovered from COVID-19.

The rearrangement links TRBV6-5 to TRBJ2-7; 11 bases line up with TRBD1. The CDR3 extends over 14 amino acids. The V gene's germline CDR1 is MNHEY and CDR2 SVGAGI. V shed 2 bases, J shed 3 bases, and the junction held 0 bases outside the gene matches. In nucleotides, the CDR3 is TGTGCCAGCAGTTACGGGACAGGGGGCTACGAGCAGTACTTC. Translation: CASSYGTGGYEQYF.

The V call is TRBV18, the J call TRBJ2-3; weak D call: TRBD1 (5 bases). This CDR3 has 15 amino acids. Germline loops: CDR1 KGHSH, CDR2 LQKENI. V lost 0 bases and J lost 4, with 11 bases in between. The DNA of the CDR3 is TGTGCCAGCTCACCACCCACGCAGGGCGCAGATACGCAGTATTTT. Amino acid sequence: CASSPPTQGADTQYF. Combining the CDR3 with reference TRBV18 and TRBJ2-3 gives the whole variable domain NAGVMQNPRHLVRRRGQEARLRCSPMKGHSHVYWYRQLPEEGLKFMVYLQKENIIDESGMPKERFSAEFPKEGPSILRIQQVVRGDSAAYFCASSPPTQGADTQYFGPGTRLTVL.

There are a few counts of this clone. V gene TRBV28 combines with J gene TRBJ2-2, with 8 bases aligning to TRBD1. Losses at the gene ends were 6 bases for V and 1 base for J; bases not matched to a gene: 7. The CDR3 is 16 amino acids. Germline CDR1 is MDHEN and CDR2 is SYDVKM. CDR3: CASSPTDRGNTGELFF. As DNA, the CDR3 is TGTGCCAGCAGCCCTACCGACAGGGGGAACACCGGGGAGCTGTTTTTT.

This chain joins TRBV5-5 and TRBJ1-4, with D possibly being TRBD1 (5 bases). Germline lookup yields CDR1 SGHKS and CDR2 YYEKEE (reference sequence). The CDR3 contains 14 residues. Trimming stripped 2 bases from V and 7 bases from J, with 12 bases between. CDR3 sequence reads: CASSFSREGEKLFF. CDR3 DNA: TGTGCCAGCAGCTTCTCCAGGGAGGGTGAAAAACTGTTTTTT.

The V gene is TRBV6-2 or TRBV6-3, the J gene TRBJ2-5, with TRBD1 matching 7 bases. From germline, CDR1 is MNHEY and CDR2 SVGEGT. The trim removed 4 bases at V and 5 bases at J, leaving 10 bases unmatched. The CDR3 loop spans 15 amino acids. In DNA form, the CDR3 reads TGTGCCAGCAGTTCGAATGACAGGGTTGGGGAGACCCAGTACTTC. Encoded protein: CASSSNDRVGETQYF.

The V gene is TRBV29-1, the J gene TRBJ2-2; unclear D gene. Germline V gene data show CDR1 as SQVTM and CDR2 as ANQGSEA. V was cut by 3 bases and J by 1 base, with 6 bases left in between. The CDR3 has 13 residues. The chain's CDR3 is CSVDVRNTGELFF. The CDR3 region has the DNA TGCAGCGTTGACGTCCGGAACACCGGGGAGCTGTTTTTT.

This clone was detected only once. The rearrangement joins TRBV11-2 to TRBJ2-7, with 9 bases fitting TRBD1. The junction had 8 bases not matched to a gene; V was cut back by 5 bases and J by 3 bases. This CDR3 contains 15 residues. CDR1 SGHAT and CDR2 FQNNGV come from the germline V gene. In DNA, the CDR3 is TGTGCCAGCAGCCCGGGGACAGGGAGAGGCTACGAGCAGTACTTC. Translation: CASSPGTGRGYEQYF.